The clone carrying this T cell receptor (beta chain) was detected once. Its antigen is not identified. These data originate in a study of cytomegalovirus exposure and HLA in healthy donors. CDR3 length: 14 residues. Germline assignment: CDR1 LNHNV and CDR2 YYDKDF (reference sequence). The V and J ends lost 4 bases and 3 bases respectively, with 9 bases between them. TCRdb keeps only in-frame clones here, not all; method: immunoSEQ multiplex PCR. The sample includes 150,000 to 200,000 clones, about 81% of them seen just once. General study results and limits: The study recorded 160 or so TCR beta chains that were cytomegalovirus-associated. In vitro checks showed that a few CMV-associated chains really do target CMV antigens.

The chain links TRBV15 to TRBJ2-2; no clear D gene. Sequencing input: PBMCs. The sequence came from a woman aged 25 to 39 in good health and CMV-seronegative. The CDR3 protein is CATSKDLDTGELFF. CDR3 DNA sequence: TGTGCCACCAGCAAGGATCTAGACACCGGGGAGCTGTTTTTT.